One and the same sample provided the 15 T cell receptor beta chains below, sequenced in a study of T cell responses to AZD1222 COVID-19 vaccine. Profiled with immunoSEQ multiplex PCR; TCRdb holds only in-frame clones, not every one. The sample shows approximately 140,000 clones, roughly nine tenths of them seen only once. The sequencing here drew on peripheral blood, taken on day 0 of AZD1222 vaccination. These receptors were collected from an adult in good health.

The CDR3: CASSLDGNYGYTF. CDR3 in DNA: TGCGCCAGCAGCTTGGACGGTAACTATGGCTACACCTTC. The V gene is TRBV5-1, the J gene TRBJ1-2, with D hard to call. V lost 0 bases and J lost 1, with 4 bases in between. The CDR3 runs 13 residues. Per the germline V gene, CDR1 is SGHRS and CDR2 is YFSETQ. The whole variable domain, filled in from reference TRBV5-1 and TRBJ1-2, reads KAGVTQTPRYLIKTRGQQVTLSCSPISGHRSVSWYQQTPGQGLQFLFEYFSETQRNKGNFPGRFSGRQFSNSRSEMNVSTLELGDSALYLCASSLDGNYGYTFGSGTRLTVV.

The gene calls are TRBV5-1 and TRBJ1-2; 7 bases match TRBD1. From germline, CDR1 is SGHRS and CDR2 YFSETQ. The CDR3 totals 16 residues. V lost 4 bases and J lost 8; bases outside the gene matches: 17. CDR3 sequence: CASSLWEDRLHQGYTF. CDR3 sequence (DNA): TGCGCCAGCAGCCTTTGGGAGGACAGGCTCCATCAGGGCTACACCTTC.

This clone was seen more than once but under ten times. This chain connects TRBV9 to TRBJ2-1; 13 bases fit TRBD2. This CDR3 has 19 amino acids. Germline CDR1 and CDR2: SGDLS and YYNGEE. The ends lost 4 bases at V and 5 bases at J; junction bases unmatched: 15. CDR3 protein: CASSPRLGIGTSGNNEQFF. CDR3 bases: TGTGCCAGCAGCCCGCGCCTGGGGATCGGGACTAGCGGGAACAATGAGCAGTTCTTC.

The rearrangement links TRBV5-8 to TRBJ1-4, with TRBD1 identical over 9 bases. The V gene's germline CDR1 is SGHTS and CDR2 YDEGEE. The CDR3 consists of 16 residues. Germline trimming cut 1 base from V and 7 bases from J; bases unmatched to any gene: 8. In DNA, the CDR3 is TGTGCCAGCAGCTTGTGGACAGGGGCACTGGTTGAAAAACTGTTTTTT. Translation gives CASSLWTGALVEKLFF.

The sample holds a few counts of this clone. J is TRBJ2-2 and V is TRBV2, with TRBD1 identical over 9 bases. Trimming cost V 6 bases and J 0 bases; bases outside gene matches: 11. Germline lookup yields CDR1 SNHLY and CDR2 FYNNEI. The CDR3 sequence is 18 residues long. In DNA, the CDR3 is TGTGCCAGCAGCCCGATGCCCCGACAGGGGGCGAACACCGGGGAGCTGTTTTTT. This gives the protein CASSPMPRQGANTGELFF.

The chain employs TRBV24-1 and TRBJ2-1; D is unresolved. This CDR3 contains 14 residues. Germline CDR1 is KGHDR and CDR2 is SFDVKD. Between the trimmed V and J ends, which lost 4 bases and 8 bases, there was a span of 14 bases. CDR3: CATSDPPPHDEQFF. The CDR3 DNA follows: TGTGCCACCAGTGACCCCCCCCCGCACGATGAGCAGTTCTTC.

This chain connects TRBV3-1 (or the pseudogene TRBV3-2) to TRBJ1-5; 10 bases line up with TRBD1. Germline V gene data show CDR1 as LGHDT and CDR2 as YNNKEL (reference sequence). This CDR3 contains 15 residues. Trimming removed 4 bases from V and 6 bases from J; junction bases left unmatched: 6. CDR3 bases: TGTGCCAGCAGCCGGGACAGGGGCCCTGGTCAGCCCCAGCATTTT. It is translated as CASSRDRGPGQPQHF.

This chain uses TRBV19 with TRBJ1-2; 7 nucleotides line up with TRBD1. This CDR3 is 13 amino acids long. Germline CDR1 and CDR2: LNHDA and SQIVND (reference sequence). V was clipped by 3 bases and J by 4 bases; unmatched bases: 2. In DNA, the CDR3 is TGTGCCAGTAGTATCCGGGACAGCTATGGCTACACCTTC. Its protein product is CASSIRDSYGYTF.

CDR3 loop: CATSRDLVARAGGYTF. In DNA form, the CDR3 reads TGTGCCACCAGCAGAGATTTAGTCGCCAGGGCAGGAGGCTACACCTTC. The rearrangement joins TRBV15 to TRBJ1-2, with D possibly being TRBD1 (5 bases). From germline, CDR1 is LNHNV and CDR2 YYDKDF (reference sequence). Trimming removed 0 bases from V and 8 bases from J, with 19 bases in between. This CDR3 is built from 16 residues.

The chain links TRBV24-1 to TRBJ2-1, with a tentative D call TRBD1 (8 bases). The CDR3 consists of 16 residues. The V end was cut by 5 bases, the J end by 8 bases, with 21 bases between. CDR1 is KGHDR and CDR2 is SFDVKD in the germline V gene. The CDR3 sequence: CATSVTGGGHAYEQFF. The CDR3, as DNA: TGTGCCACCAGTGTCACAGGGGGGGGGCATGCCTATGAGCAGTTCTTC.

There are a few counts of this clone. The chain carries TRBV27 and TRBJ2-2; D call uncertain. CDR3 size: 14 residues. The germline CDR1 and CDR2 sequences are MNHEY and SMNVEV (reference sequence). V lost 0 bases and J lost 5, with 7 bases in between. CDR3 DNA sequence: TGTGCCAGCAGTTTATCTTTCGGGACCGGGGAGCTGTTTTTT. This sequence encodes CASSLSFGTGELFF.

V usage is TRBV7-2 and J usage is TRBJ2-1, with 8 nucleotides matching TRBD2. The CDR3 consists of 14 residues. The V and J ends lost 6 bases and 9 bases, in that order; junction bases with no gene match: 10. The germline V gene has CDR1 SGHTA and CDR2 FQGNSA. The CDR3 sequence is CASSYSGRGSEQFF. CDR3 sequence (DNA): TGTGCCAGCAGTTACAGCGGGAGAGGTAGTGAGCAGTTCTTC.

The V and J genes are TRBV28 and TRBJ1-5; D is possibly TRBD1 (6 bases). Germline V gene data show CDR1 as MDHEN and CDR2 as SYDVKM. Trimming shortened V by 6 bases and J by 2 bases, and 17 bases separated the two germline ends. The CDR3 loop spans 16 amino acids. The CDR3 spells CASRITSGGGNQPQHF. Here the CDR3 DNA reads TGTGCCAGCAGAATTACGTCCGGGGGCGGCAATCAGCCCCAGCATTTT.

The chain recombines TRBV9 with TRBJ1-1; D gene uncertain. From germline, CDR1 is SGDLS and CDR2 YYNGEE. The length of the CDR3 is 13 residues. V was trimmed by 1 base and J by 1 base, leaving 5 bases between them. Here the CDR3 DNA reads TGTGCCAGCAGCGTAATGTGGAACACTGAAGCTTTCTTT. Its translation is CASSVMWNTEAFF.

This sequence joins TRBV19 and TRBJ2-2, with D possibly TRBD2 on 6 matching bases. The V gene's germline CDR1 is LNHDA and CDR2 SQIVND (reference sequence). Deletions cut 7 bases from V and 2 bases from J, with 11 bases between. This CDR3 is built from 14 residues. The CDR3 DNA reads as TGTGCCAGTAAAGGGACTTATAACACCGGGGAGCTGTTTTTT. Its translation is CASKGTYNTGELFF.